This TCR beta chain was found in a study of T cell responses to AZD1222 COVID-19 vaccine. Study findings and constraints: Sampling that yielded the repertoires occurred only after the peak T cell response. The donor group comprised mostly white British people and more females; the analysis possibly underestimated clonal diversity.

Measured with immunoSEQ multiplex PCR; TCRdb has only the in-frame clones, and not every one. In the table there are over 20,000 clones, around 90% of which are singletons. Second-dose intervals of approximately 4 or approximately 12 weeks were pooled. Points on this clone: As yet, its antigen is unknown.

This CDR3 region has 16 residues. After removal of 4 bases from V and 6 bases from J, the junction contained 9 bases not matched to a gene. Germline V CDR1 and CDR2: SGHNT, YYREEE (reference sequence). The sequencing here drew on peripheral blood, taken 28 days after the second AZD1222 dose. This sequence joins TRBV5-4 and TRBJ2-1; TRBD2 matches 11 bases. The source of this sequence is an adult who received the AZD1222 COVID-19 vaccine. CDR3 nucleotides: TGTGCCAGCAGCAAGGATAGCGGGGGGGCAGGCAATGAGCAGTTCTTC. Its protein product is CASSKDSGGAGNEQFF.